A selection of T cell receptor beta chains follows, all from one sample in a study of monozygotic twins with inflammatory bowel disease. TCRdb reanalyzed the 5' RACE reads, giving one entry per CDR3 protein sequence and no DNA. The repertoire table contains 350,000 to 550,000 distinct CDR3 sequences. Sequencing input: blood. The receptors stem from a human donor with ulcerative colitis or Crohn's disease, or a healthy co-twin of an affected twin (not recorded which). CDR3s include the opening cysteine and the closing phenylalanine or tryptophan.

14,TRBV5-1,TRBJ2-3,CASRRRGGADTQYF
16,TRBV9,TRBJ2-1,CASSVLSGTQGNEQFF
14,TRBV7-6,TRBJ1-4,CASSPRDSGEKLFF
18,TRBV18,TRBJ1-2,CASSPPAASPRRGYGYTF
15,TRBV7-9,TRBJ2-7,CASSRIDRQVQEQYF
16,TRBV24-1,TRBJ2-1,CATSRRSGSSYNEQFF
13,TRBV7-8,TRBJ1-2,CANSLSVGYGYTF
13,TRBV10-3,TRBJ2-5,CAIRADYPGTQYF
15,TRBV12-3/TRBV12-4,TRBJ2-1,CATRSSGRAGNEQFF
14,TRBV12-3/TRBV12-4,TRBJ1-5,CASSLFAGGQLQHF
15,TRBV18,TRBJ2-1,CASSPPAGEYNEQFF
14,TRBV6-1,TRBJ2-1,CASRPGGLDNEQFF
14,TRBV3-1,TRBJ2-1,CASTKTGSYNEQFF
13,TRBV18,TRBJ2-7,CASSAGLSYEQYF
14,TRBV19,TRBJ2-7,CASGKTGSSYEQYF
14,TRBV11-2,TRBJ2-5,CASSQDRAWETQYF
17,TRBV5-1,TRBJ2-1,CASSRKQGTLSYNEQFF
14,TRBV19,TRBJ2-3,CASSARARRDTQYF
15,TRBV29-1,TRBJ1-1,CSVEGPFNWGTEAFF
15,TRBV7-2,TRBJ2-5,CASSLVGGVWETQYF
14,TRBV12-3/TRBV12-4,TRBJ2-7,CASRIGTAAYEQYF
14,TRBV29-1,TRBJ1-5,CSVEVVEVNQPQHF
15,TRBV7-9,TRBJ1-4,CASSLARVANEKLFF
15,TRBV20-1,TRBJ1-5,CSAGTLGGWNQPQHF
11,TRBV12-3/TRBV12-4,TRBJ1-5,CASSSDQPQHF
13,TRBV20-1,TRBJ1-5,CSAKGTADQPQHF
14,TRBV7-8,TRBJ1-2,CASSLGFSLYGYTF
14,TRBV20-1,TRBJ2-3,CSAPGTLGTDTQYF
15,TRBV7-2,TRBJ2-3,CASSWGTVTKDTQYF
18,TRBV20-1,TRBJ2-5,CSASPIIRTRSPQETQYF
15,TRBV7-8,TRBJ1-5,CASSLEHGGLQPQHF
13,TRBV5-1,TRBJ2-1,CASKAEPYNEQFF
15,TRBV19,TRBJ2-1,CASSISEEAANEQFF
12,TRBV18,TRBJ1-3,CASSPTGDTIYF
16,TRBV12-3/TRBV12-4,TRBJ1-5,CASSLSWGTGNQPQHF
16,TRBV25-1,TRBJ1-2,CASSAPDRDNIYGYTF
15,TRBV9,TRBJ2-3,CASSVPDRGTDTQYF
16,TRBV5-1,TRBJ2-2,CASSLGGTEPTGELFF
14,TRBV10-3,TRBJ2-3,CAISAGQGTDTQYF
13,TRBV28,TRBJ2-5,CASRGDVGETQYF
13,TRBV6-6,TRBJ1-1,CASGRGQVTEAFF
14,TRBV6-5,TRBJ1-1,CASSYGQGARGAFF